This T cell receptor beta chain was sequenced for a study of T cell responses to AZD1222 COVID-19 vaccine. Of note for this clone: Its matching antigen is unknown.

Between the trimmed V and J ends, which lost 4 bases and 3 bases, there was a span of 13 bases. This CDR3 spans 14 amino acids. In germline, CDR1 is ENHRY, CDR2 SYGVKD. General study results and limits: Increases in Spike-specific TCR breadth and depth were seen after two AZD1222 doses. The study identified only six AZD1222 recipients as seropositive at baseline. The sample set comprised mostly white British donors with more females, and clonal diversity was possibly underestimated. Repertoire sampling happened only post peak T cell response.

Here immunoSEQ multiplex PCR was the method, and the copy in TCRdb shows in-frame clones only, minus some. The sample yields 150,000 to 160,000 clones, 75% to 95% seen once. The sample was peripheral blood, taken on day 0 of AZD1222 vaccination. J is TRBJ2-7 and V is TRBV10-3; possibly TRBD1 or TRBD2 for D (5 bases each). The TCR originated in an adult in good health. This CDR3 reads CAISGRGTDYEQYF. CDR3 coding DNA: TGTGCCATCAGTGGAAGAGGGACCGACTACGAGCAGTACTTC.